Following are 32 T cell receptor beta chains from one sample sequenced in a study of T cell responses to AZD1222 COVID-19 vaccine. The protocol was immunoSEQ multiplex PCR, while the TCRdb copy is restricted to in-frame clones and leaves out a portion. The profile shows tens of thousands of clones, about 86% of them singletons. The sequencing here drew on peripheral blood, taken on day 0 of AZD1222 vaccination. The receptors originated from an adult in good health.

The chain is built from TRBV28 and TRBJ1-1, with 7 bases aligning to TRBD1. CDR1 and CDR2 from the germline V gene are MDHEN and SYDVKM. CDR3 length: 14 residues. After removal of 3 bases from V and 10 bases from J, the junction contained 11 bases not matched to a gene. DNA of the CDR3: TGTGCCAGCAGTTTCGGGACAGCCATAAGGGGAGCTTTCTTT. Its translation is CASSFGTAIRGAFF.

CDR3 DNA: TGTGCCAGCAGCCCACAGGGGTACAATGAGCAGTTCTTC. Protein sequence: CASSPQGYNEQFF. J is TRBJ2-1 and V is TRBV11-2, with 7 bases matching TRBD1. V gave up 5 bases and J gave up 4 bases; unmatched junction bases: 2. Per the germline V gene, CDR1 is SGHAT and CDR2 is FQNNGV. The length of the CDR3 is 13 residues.

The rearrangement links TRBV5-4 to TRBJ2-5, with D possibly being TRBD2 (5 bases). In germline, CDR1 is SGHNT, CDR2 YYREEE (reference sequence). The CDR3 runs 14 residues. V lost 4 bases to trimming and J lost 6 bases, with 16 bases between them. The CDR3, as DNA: TGTGCCAGCAGCCCGCAGGCTAGCTTCCAGACCCAGTACTTC. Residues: CASSPQASFQTQYF.

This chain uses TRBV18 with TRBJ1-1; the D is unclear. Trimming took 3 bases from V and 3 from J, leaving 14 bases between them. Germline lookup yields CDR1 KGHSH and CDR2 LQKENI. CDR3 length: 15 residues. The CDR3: CASSPNPGSDTEAFF. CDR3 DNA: TGTGCCAGCTCACCGAACCCGGGTTCGGACACTGAAGCTTTCTTT. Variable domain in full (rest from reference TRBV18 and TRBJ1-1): NAGVMQNPRHLVRRRGQEARLRCSPMKGHSHVYWYRQLPEEGLKFMVYLQKENIIDESGMPKERFSAEFPKEGPSILRIQQVVRGDSAAYFCASSPNPGSDTEAFFGQGTRLTVV.

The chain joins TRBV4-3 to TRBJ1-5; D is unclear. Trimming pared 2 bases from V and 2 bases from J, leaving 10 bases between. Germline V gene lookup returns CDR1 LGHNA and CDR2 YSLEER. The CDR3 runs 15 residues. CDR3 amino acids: CASSQYRVGNQPQHF. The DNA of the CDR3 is TGCGCCAGCAGCCAATATAGGGTCGGCAATCAGCCCCAGCATTTT.

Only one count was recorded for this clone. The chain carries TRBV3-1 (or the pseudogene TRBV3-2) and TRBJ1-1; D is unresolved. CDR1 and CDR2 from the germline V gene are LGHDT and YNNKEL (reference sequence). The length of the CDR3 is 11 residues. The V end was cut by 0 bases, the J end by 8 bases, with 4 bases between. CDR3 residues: CASSQDREAFF. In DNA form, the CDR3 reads TGTGCCAGCAGCCAAGATCGGGAAGCTTTCTTT.

The CDR3 here is CASSLGGNSNQPQHF. CDR3 nucleotides: TGTGCCAGCAGTTTAGGGGGGAATAGCAATCAGCCCCAGCATTTT. This sequence joins TRBV28 and TRBJ1-5, with D maybe TRBD1 (5 bases). The CDR3 consists of 15 residues. Trimming left V 2 bases short and J 0 bases short, with 8 bases between. Germline lookup yields CDR1 MDHEN and CDR2 SYDVKM.

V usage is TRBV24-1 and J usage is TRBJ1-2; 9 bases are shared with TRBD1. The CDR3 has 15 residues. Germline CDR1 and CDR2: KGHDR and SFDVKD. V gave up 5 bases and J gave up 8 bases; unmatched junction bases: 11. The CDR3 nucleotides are TGTGCCACCAGTGGGCCGGGACAGGGATTAGGGGGCTACACCTTC. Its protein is CATSGPGQGLGGYTF.

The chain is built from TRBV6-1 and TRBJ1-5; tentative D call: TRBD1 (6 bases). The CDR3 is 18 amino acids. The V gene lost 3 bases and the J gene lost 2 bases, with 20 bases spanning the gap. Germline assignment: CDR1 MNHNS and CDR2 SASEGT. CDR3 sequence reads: CASSDQSHSGVRNQPQHF. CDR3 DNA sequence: TGTGCCAGCAGTGACCAAAGCCATTCAGGGGTCCGCAATCAGCCCCAGCATTTT.

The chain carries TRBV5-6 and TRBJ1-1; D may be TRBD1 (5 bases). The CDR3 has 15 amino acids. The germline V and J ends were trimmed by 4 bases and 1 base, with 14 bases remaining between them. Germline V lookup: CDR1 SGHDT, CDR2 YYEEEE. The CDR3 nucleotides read TGTGCCAGCAGCGGCGGGACTGTAGGGAACACTGAAGCTTTCTTT. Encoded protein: CASSGGTVGNTEAFF. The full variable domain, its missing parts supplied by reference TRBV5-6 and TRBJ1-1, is DAGVTQSPTHLIKTRGQQVTLRCSPKSGHDTVSWYQQALGQGPQFIFQYYEEEERQRGNFPDRFSGHQFPNYSSELNVNALLLGDSALYLCASSGGTVGNTEAFFGQGTRLTVV.

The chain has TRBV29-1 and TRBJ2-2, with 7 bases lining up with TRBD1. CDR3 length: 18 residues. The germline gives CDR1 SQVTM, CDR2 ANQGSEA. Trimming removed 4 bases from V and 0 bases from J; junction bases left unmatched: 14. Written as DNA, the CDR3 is TGCAGCGTTGCCTGGTTGACAGGGAGTCCCTCGAACACCGGGGAGCTGTTTTTT. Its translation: CSVAWLTGSPSNTGELFF.

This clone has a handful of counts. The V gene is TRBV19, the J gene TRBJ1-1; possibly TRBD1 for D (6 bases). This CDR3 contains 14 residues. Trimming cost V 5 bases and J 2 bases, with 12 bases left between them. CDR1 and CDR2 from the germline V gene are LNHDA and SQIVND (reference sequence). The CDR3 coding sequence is TGTGCCAGTAGTGATCCGGGACACAACACTGAAGCTTTCTTT. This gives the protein CASSDPGHNTEAFF. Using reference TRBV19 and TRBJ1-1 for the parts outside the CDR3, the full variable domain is DGGITQSPKYLFRKEGQNVTLSCEQNLNHDAMYWYRQDPGQGLRLIYYSQIVNDFQKGDIAEGYSVSREKKESFPLTVTSAQKNPTAFYLCASSDPGHNTEAFFGQGTRLTVV.

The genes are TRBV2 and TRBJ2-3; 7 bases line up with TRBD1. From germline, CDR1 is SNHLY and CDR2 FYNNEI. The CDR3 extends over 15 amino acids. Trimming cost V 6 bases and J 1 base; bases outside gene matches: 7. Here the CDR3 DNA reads TGTGCCAGCAGCGATCTGGGACAGCGCACAGATACGCAGTATTTT. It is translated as CASSDLGQRTDTQYF.

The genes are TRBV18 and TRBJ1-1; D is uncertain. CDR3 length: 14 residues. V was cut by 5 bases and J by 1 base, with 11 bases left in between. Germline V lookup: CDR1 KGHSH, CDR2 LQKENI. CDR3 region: CASSFLARNTEAFF. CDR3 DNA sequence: TGTGCCAGCTCATTCTTAGCCCGGAACACTGAAGCTTTCTTT.

CDR3 nucleotide sequence: TGCGCCAGCAGCCCCGAGACAGTCCGACTTAACTATGGCTACACCTTC. It is translated as CASSPETVRLNYGYTF. The chain combines TRBV5-1 with TRBJ1-2; maybe TRBD1 (5 bases). The CDR3 covers 16 residues. V was pared by 4 bases and J by 1 base, with 17 bases between. Germline V gene sequence: CDR1 SGHRS, CDR2 YFSETQ.

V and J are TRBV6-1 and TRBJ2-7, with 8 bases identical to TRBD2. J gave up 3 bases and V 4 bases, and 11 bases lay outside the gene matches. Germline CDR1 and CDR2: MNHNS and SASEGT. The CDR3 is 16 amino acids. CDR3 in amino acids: CASSVVNFGRVYEQYF. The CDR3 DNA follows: TGTGCCAGCAGTGTAGTGAATTTCGGGAGGGTCTACGAGCAGTACTTC.

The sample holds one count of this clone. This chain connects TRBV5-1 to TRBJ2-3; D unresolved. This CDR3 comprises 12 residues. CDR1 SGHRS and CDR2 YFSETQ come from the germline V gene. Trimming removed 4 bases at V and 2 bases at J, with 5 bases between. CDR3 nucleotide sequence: TGCGCCAGCAGCATAAACACAGATACGCAGTATTTT. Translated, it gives CASSINTDTQYF.

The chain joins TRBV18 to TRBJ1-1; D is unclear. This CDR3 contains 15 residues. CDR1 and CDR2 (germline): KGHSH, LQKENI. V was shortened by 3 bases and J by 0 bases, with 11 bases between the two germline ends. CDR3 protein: CASSPTQRMNTEAFF. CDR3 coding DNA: TGTGCCAGCTCACCGACACAGCGCATGAACACTGAAGCTTTCTTT. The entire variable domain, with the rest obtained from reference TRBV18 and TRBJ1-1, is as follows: NAGVMQNPRHLVRRRGQEARLRCSPMKGHSHVYWYRQLPEEGLKFMVYLQKENIIDESGMPKERFSAEFPKEGPSILRIQQVVRGDSAAYFCASSPTQRMNTEAFFGQGTRLTVV.

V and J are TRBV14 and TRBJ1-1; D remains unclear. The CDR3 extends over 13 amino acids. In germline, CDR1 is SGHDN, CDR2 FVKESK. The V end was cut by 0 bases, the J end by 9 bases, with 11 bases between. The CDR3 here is CASSQDSTSKAFF. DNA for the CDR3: TGTGCCAGCAGCCAAGATAGCACATCTAAAGCTTTCTTT.

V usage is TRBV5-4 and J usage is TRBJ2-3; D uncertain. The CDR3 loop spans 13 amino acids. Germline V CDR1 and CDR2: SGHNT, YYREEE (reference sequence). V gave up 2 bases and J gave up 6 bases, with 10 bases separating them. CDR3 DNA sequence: TGTGCCAGCAGCTTCAAGTCCGAGGATACGCAGTATTTT. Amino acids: CASSFKSEDTQYF.

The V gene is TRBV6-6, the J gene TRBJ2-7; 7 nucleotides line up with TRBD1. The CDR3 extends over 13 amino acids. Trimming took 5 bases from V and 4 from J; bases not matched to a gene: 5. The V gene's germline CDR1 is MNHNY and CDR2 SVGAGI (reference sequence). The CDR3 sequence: CASSRGTDYEQYF. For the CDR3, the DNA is TGTGCCAGCAGTCGAGGGACAGATTACGAGCAGTACTTC.

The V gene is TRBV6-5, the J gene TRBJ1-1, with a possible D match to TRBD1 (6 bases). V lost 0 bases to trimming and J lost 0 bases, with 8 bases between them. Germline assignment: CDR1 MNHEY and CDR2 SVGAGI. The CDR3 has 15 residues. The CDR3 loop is CASSYSRGLNTEAFF. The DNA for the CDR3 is TGTGCCAGCAGTTACTCGCGGGGGCTGAACACTGAAGCTTTCTTT.

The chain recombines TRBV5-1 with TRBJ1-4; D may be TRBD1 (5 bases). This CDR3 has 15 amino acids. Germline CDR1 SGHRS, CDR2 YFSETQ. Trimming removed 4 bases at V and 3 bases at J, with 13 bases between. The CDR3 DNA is TGCGCCAGCAGCCTTACGACAGCGCCTAATGAAAAACTGTTTTTT. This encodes CASSLTTAPNEKLFF.

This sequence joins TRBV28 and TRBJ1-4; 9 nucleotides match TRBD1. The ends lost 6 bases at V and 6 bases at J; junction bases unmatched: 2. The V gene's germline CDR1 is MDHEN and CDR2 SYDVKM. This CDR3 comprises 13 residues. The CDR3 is CASSRDRDEKLFF. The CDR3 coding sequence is TGTGCCAGCAGCCGGGACAGGGATGAAAAACTGTTTTTT.

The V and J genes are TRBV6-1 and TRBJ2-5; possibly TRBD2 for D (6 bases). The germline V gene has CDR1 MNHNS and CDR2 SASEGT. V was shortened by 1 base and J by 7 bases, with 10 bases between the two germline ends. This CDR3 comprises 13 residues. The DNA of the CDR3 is TGTGCCAGCAGTGAAGGGGGTAGCGGGACCCAGTACTTC. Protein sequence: CASSEGGSGTQYF.

The CDR3 DNA reads as TGTGCCAGTAGTCAGGGTAGCAATCAGCCCCAGCATTTT. It codes for CASSQGSNQPQHF. The chain uses TRBV19 and TRBJ1-5; maybe TRBD1 (5 bases). The germline V gene encodes CDR1 LNHDA and CDR2 SQIVND (reference sequence). This CDR3 has 13 amino acids. V was shortened by 5 bases and J by 0 bases, with 5 bases between the two germline ends.

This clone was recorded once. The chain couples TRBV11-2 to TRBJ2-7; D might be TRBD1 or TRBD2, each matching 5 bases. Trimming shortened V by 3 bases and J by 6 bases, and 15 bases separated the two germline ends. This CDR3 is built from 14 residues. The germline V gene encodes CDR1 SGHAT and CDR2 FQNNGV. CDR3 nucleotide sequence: TGTGCCAGCAGCTTCAACACGGGGCGCACCGAGCAGTACTTC. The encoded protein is CASSFNTGRTEQYF.

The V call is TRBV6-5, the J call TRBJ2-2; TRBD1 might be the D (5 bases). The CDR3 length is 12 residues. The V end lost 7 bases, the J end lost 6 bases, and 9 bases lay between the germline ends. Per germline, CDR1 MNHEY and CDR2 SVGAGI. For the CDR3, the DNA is TGTGCCAGCACAGGGTCTGCCGGGGAGCTGTTTTTT. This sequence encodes CASTGSAGELFF.

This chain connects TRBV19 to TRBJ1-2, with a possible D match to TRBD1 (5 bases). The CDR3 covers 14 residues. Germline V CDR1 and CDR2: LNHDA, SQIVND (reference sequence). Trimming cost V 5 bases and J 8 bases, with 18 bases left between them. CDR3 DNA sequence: TGTGCCAGTAGTCCGGACAATAGTGGGCTCGGCTACACCTTC. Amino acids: CASSPDNSGLGYTF.

DNA of the CDR3: TGTGCCAGCAGTTGGGTAAGGACTAGCGAGCAGTACTTC. It encodes CASSWVRTSEQYF. The chain employs TRBV27 and TRBJ2-7, with 7 bases lining up with TRBD2. The CDR3 totals 13 residues. The germline CDR1 and CDR2 sequences are MNHEY and SMNVEV (reference sequence). V lost 4 bases, J lost 6 bases, and 6 bases stayed unmatched.

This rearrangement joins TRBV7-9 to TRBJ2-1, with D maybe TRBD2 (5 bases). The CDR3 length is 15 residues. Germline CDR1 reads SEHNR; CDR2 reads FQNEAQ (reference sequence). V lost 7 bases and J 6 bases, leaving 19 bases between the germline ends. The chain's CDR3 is CASMPGMSITNEQFF. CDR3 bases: TGTGCCAGCATGCCGGGGATGTCCATTACCAATGAGCAGTTCTTC.

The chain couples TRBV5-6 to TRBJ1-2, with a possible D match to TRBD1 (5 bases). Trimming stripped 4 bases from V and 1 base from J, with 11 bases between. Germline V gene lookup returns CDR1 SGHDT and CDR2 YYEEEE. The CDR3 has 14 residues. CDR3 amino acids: CASSGLDSNYGYTF. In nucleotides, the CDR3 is TGTGCCAGCAGCGGACTCGACAGTAACTATGGCTACACCTTC.